These T cell receptor beta chains were read from a single sample in a study of early T cells in non-severe SARS-CoV-2 infection. TCRdb independently ran MiXCR on the 5' RACE reads; one entry per CDR3 protein. The sample holds roughly 120,000 distinct CDR3 sequences; under 15% are singletons and the top ten take 20% to 25%. Input material: whole blood. Receptor source: an adult who was a healthcare worker with PCR-confirmed SARS-CoV-2 infection or an uninfected control (not recorded which). CDR3s include the opening cysteine and the closing phenylalanine or tryptophan. A D gene is named only where the DNA matches it firmly. Clone size, where shown, is once, few, many, or a class for clones that have expanded.

clone_size | j_call | v_call | d_call | cdr3_length | cdr3_aa | cdr3_nt
. | TRBJ2-1 | TRBV9 | . | 15 | CASSVEGLVYNEQFF | TGTGCCAGCAGCGTAGAGGGACTTGTCTACAATGAGCAGTTCTTC
. | TRBJ2-2 | TRBV5-6 | . | 14 | CASSTGWDTGELFF | TGTGCCAGCAGCACAGGTTGGGACACCGGGGAGCTGTTTTTT
. | TRBJ2-2 | TRBV30 | . | 13 | CAWSVQGPGELFF | TGTGCCTGGAGTGTACAGGGCCCCGGGGAGCTGTTTTTT
. | TRBJ2-3 | TRBV5-1 | . | 13 | CASRSDATDTQYF | TGCGCCAGCAGGTCGGACGCCACAGATACGCAGTATTTT
. | TRBJ1-1 | TRBV7-9 | . | 13 | CASSLLSGTEAFF | TGTGCCAGCAGCCTCCTAAGTGGCACTGAAGCTTTCTTT
. | TRBJ2-7 | TRBV18 | TRBD1 | 16 | CASSQGVGTGSYEQYF | TGTGCCAGCTCACAGGGGGTAGGGACAGGCTCCTACGAGCAGTACTTC
few | TRBJ2-5 | TRBV6-6 | . | 15 | CASSYSVGDQETQYF | TGTGCCAGCAGTTACTCTGTGGGGGACCAAGAGACCCAGTACTTC
few | TRBJ1-1 | TRBV29-1 | TRBD1 | 12 | CSGVRGLAEAFF | TGCAGCGGAGTCAGGGGGCTGGCTGAAGCTTTCTTT
few | TRBJ2-7 | TRBV12-3/TRBV12-4 | TRBD2 | 17 | CASSAGSSGLAVYEQYF | TGTGCCAGCAGTGCAGGATCCTCGGGACTAGCGGTCTACGAGCAGTACTTC
many | TRBJ2-7 | TRBV10-3 | TRBD2 | 11 | CACAGGHEQYF | TGTGCTTGCGCGGGGGGCCACGAGCAGTACTTC
. | TRBJ2-5 | TRBV20-1 | TRBD2 | 13 | CSASGGTQETQYF | TGCAGTGCTAGCGGGGGGACCCAAGAGACCCAGTACTTC
few | TRBJ2-7 | TRBV9 | TRBD2 | 17 | CASSAGGEAEGHYEQYF | TGTGCCAGCAGCGCCGGGGGGGAGGCCGAGGGCCACTACGAGCAGTACTTC
few | TRBJ1-2 | TRBV5-1 | . | 15 | CASSFSRTFENGYTF | TGCGCCAGCAGCTTCTCACGGACCTTTGAGAATGGCTACACCTTC
few | TRBJ2-5 | TRBV15 | . | 12 | CATSRVEGTQYF | TGTGCCACCAGCAGAGTCGAGGGGACCCAGTACTTC
few | TRBJ2-5 | TRBV7-6 | . | 19 | CASSLDSSIDYPKKETQYF | TGTGCCAGCAGCTTAGATAGCAGCATTGACTACCCGAAAAAAGAGACCCAGTACTTC
once | TRBJ2-1 | TRBV5-6 | . | 15 | CASSGGAGEDNEQFF | TGTGCCAGCAGCGGCGGGGCAGGGGAGGACAATGAGCAGTTCTTC
. | TRBJ2-1 | TRBV7-8 | . | 15 | CASSPRGGNNNEQFF | TGTGCCAGCAGCCCTAGGGGGGGGAACAACAATGAGCAGTTCTTC
many | TRBJ2-1 | TRBV5-1 | . | 15 | CASRAASRTYNEQFF | TGCGCCAGCAGAGCCGCTAGCCGCACCTACAATGAGCAGTTCTTC
few | TRBJ1-1 | TRBV24-1 | TRBD1 | 14 | CATSWGDRSTEAFF | TGTGCCACCAGTTGGGGGGACAGGAGTACTGAAGCTTTCTTT
. | TRBJ2-7 | TRBV5-4 | TRBD1 | 14 | CASSSDRSMYEQYF | TGTGCCAGCAGCTCGGACAGGTCAATGTACGAGCAGTACTTC
. | TRBJ2-4 | TRBV19 | . | 14 | CASSKPPEVSIQYF | TGTGCCAGTAGTAAACCCCCGGAAGTGAGCATTCAGTACTTC
few | TRBJ1-1 | TRBV5-1 | TRBD1 | 14 | CASQQGDPNTEAFF | TGCGCCAGTCAACAGGGGGACCCTAACACTGAAGCTTTCTTT
few | TRBJ2-3 | TRBV12-3/TRBV12-4 | . | 13 | CASGGAGIDTQYF | TGTGCCAGCGGGGGGGCTGGTATAGATACGCAGTATTTT
. | TRBJ1-2 | TRBV20-1 | . | 13 | CSATAGLNYGYTF | TGCAGTGCTACCGCCGGATTGAACTATGGCTACACCTTC
. | TRBJ1-2 | TRBV11-2 | . | 14 | CASRSPGTNYGYTF | TGTGCCAGCAGGTCTCCGGGCACTAACTATGGCTACACCTTC
few | TRBJ2-1 | TRBV20-1 | TRBD2 | 15 | CSARDGGGAYNEQFF | TGCAGTGCTAGAGATGGCGGGGGGGCCTACAATGAGCAGTTCTTC
. | TRBJ2-3 | TRBV5-4 | . | 14 | CASRMGASTDTQYF | TGTGCCAGCAGAATGGGGGCTAGCACAGATACGCAGTATTTT
. | TRBJ2-1 | TRBV5-1 | TRBD2 | 13 | CASSLSGGREQFF | TGCGCCAGCAGCCTTAGCGGGGGACGAGAGCAGTTCTTC
many | TRBJ2-7 | TRBV3-1 | TRBD2 | 16 | CASSPVLGLSGGEQYF | TGTGCCAGCAGCCCGGTCTTAGGGCTTTCGGGGGGCGAGCAGTACTTC
. | TRBJ2-5 | TRBV7-2 | . | 15 | CASSLRGTEQETQYF | TGTGCCAGCAGCTTAAGGGGGACGGAGCAAGAGACCCAGTACTTC
many | TRBJ1-2 | TRBV6-6 | . | 13 | CASSYDENYGYTF | TGTGCCAGCAGTTACGACGAAAACTATGGCTACACCTTC
few | TRBJ2-3 | TRBV18 | . | 16 | CASSPSFGTSTDTQYF | TGTGCCAGCTCACCATCCTTCGGAACTAGCACAGATACGCAGTATTTT
. | TRBJ1-2 | TRBV2 | . | 11 | CASSWAVPGTF | TGTGCCAGCAGTTGGGCTGTACCGGGGACCTTC
. | TRBJ2-3 | TRBV20-1 | . | 15 | CSASGPRPVSDTQYF | TGCAGTGCTAGCGGGCCACGGCCCGTATCAGATACGCAGTATTTT
. | TRBJ1-4 | TRBV7-9 | . | 18 | CASSLALRAGGTNEKLFF | TGTGCCAGCAGCTTAGCGCTTCGGGCGGGGGGCACTAATGAAAAACTGTTTTTT
many | TRBJ2-5 | TRBV4-2 | . | 14 | CASSQEIEVETQYF | TGTGCCAGCAGCCAAGAGATCGAGGTGGAGACCCAGTACTTC
. | TRBJ2-3 | TRBV7-3 | . | 14 | CASSSRDYTDTQYF | TGTGCCAGCAGCTCTCGGGATTACACAGATACGCAGTATTTT
. | TRBJ2-1 | TRBV7-9 | . | 17 | CASSLEAHSRSYNEQFF | TGTGCCAGCAGCTTAGAGGCGCACAGTCGCTCCTACAATGAGCAGTTCTTC
many | TRBJ1-1 | TRBV11-2 | . | 14 | CASSLEGVSTEAFF | TGTGCCAGCAGCCTGGAGGGAGTCAGCACTGAAGCTTTCTTT
. | TRBJ2-3 | TRBV11-2 | . | 15 | CASSFSSVGTDTQYF | TGTGCCAGCAGCTTCTCTAGCGTCGGCACAGATACGCAGTATTTT
few | TRBJ1-1 | TRBV4-1 | . | 11 | CASSQIGSVFF | TGCGCCAGCAGCCAAATCGGTTCGGTTTTCTTT
. | TRBJ1-6 | TRBV4-1 | . | 14 | CASAEGSYNPPLHF | TGCGCCAGCGCGGAAGGCTCCTATAATCCACCCCTCCACTTT
few | TRBJ2-7 | TRBV12-3/TRBV12-4 | TRBD2 | 17 | CASSFSTSGGGGLRQYF | TGTGCCAGCAGTTTCTCGACTAGCGGGGGAGGGGGCCTTCGGCAGTACTTC
. | TRBJ2-3 | TRBV6-5 | . | 13 | CASSGRGTDTQYF | TGTGCCAGCAGTGGACGAGGGACAGATACGCAGTATTTT
few | TRBJ1-5 | TRBV20-1 | . | 15 | CSAFVKGGFNQPQHF | TGCAGTGCATTTGTGAAGGGGGGTTTCAATCAGCCCCAGCATTTT
few | TRBJ2-7 | TRBV6-2/TRBV6-3 | . | 14 | CASSYGQGGHEQYF | TGTGCCAGCAGTTACGGGCAGGGTGGGCACGAGCAGTACTTC